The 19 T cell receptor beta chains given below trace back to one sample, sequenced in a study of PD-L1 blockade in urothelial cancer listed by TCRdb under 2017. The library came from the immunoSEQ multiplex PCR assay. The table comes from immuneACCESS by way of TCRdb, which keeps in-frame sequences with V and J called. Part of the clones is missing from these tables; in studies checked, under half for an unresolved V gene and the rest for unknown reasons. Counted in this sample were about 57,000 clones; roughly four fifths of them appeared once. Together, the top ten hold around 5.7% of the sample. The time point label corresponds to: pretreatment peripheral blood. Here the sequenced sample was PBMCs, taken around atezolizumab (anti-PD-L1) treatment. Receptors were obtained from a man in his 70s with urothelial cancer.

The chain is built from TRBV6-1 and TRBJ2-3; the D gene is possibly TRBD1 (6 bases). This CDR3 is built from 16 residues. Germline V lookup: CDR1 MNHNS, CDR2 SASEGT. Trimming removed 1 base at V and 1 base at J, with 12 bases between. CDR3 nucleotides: TGTGCCAGCAGTGAAGAGACAGGCCCAGGCACAGATACGCAGTATTTT. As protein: CASSEETGPGTDTQYF.

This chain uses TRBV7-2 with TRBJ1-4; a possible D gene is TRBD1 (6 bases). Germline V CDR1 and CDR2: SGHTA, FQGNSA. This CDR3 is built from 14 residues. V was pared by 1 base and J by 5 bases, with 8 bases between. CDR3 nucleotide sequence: TGTGCCAGCAGCTTAGGGACAGAGAATGAAAAACTGTTTTTT. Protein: CASSLGTENEKLFF.

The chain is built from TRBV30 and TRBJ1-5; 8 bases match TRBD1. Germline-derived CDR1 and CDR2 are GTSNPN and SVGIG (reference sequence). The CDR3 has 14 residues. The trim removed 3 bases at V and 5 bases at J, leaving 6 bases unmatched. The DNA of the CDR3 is TGTGCCTGGAGCCGGACAGGGAGAGATCAGCCCCAGCATTTT. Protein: CAWSRTGRDQPQHF.

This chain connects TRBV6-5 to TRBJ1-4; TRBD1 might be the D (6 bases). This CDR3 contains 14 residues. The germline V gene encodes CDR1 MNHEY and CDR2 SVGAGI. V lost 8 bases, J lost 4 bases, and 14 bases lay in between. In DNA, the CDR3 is TGTGCCAGCGCCTCCGGACAGTATAATGAAAAACTGTTTTTT. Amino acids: CASASGQYNEKLFF.

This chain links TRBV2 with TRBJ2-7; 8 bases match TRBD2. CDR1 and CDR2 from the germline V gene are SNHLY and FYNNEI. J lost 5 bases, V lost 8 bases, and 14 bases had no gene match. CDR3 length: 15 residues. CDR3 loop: CASSQQAGGANEQYF. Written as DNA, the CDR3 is TGTGCCAGCTCACAGCAGGCCGGGGGGGCCAACGAGCAGTACTTC.

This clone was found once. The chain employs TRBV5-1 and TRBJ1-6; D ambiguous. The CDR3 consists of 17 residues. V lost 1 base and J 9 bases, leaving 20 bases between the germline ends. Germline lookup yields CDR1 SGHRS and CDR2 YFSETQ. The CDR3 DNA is TGCGCCAGCAGCTTGAAGATCAGTGAGGGTTTGATTTCACCCCTCCACTTT. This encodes CASSLKISEGLISPLHF. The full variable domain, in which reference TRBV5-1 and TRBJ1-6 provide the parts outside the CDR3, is KAGVTQTPRYLIKTRGQQVTLSCSPISGHRSVSWYQQTPGQGLQFLFEYFSETQRNKGNFPGRFSGRQFSNSRSEMNVSTLELGDSALYLCASSLKISEGLISPLHFGNGTRLTVT.

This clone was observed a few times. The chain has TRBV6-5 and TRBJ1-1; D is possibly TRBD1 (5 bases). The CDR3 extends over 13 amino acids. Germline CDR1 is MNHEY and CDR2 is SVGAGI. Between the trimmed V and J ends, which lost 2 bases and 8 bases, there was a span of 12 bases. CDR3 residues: CASSYGAPGEAFF. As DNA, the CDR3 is TGTGCCAGCAGTTACGGTGCCCCAGGGGAAGCTTTCTTT.

The CDR3 DNA reads TGTGCCAGCAGTGCGGGGACAGGGCGCACAGATACGCAGTATTTT. Translating it yields CASSAGTGRTDTQYF. This chain connects TRBV6-4 to TRBJ2-3; 9 bases agree with TRBD1. CDR3 size: 15 residues. Per germline, CDR1 MRHNA and CDR2 SNTAGT. Trimming cost V 4 bases and J 1 base; bases outside gene matches: 3.

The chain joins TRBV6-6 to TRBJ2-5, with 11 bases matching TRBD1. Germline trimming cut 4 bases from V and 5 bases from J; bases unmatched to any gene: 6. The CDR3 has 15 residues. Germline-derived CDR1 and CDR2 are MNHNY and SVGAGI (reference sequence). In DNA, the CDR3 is TGTGCCAGCAGTTCCTCCGGGACAGGGGGGGAGACCCAGTACTTC. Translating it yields CASSSSGTGGETQYF.

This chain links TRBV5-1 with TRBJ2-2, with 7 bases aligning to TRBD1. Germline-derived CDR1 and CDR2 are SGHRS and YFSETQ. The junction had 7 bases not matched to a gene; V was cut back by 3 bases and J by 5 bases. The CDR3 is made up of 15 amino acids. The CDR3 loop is CASSSGTELTGELFF. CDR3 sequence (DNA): TGCGCCAGCAGCTCGGGGACAGAATTGACCGGGGAGCTGTTTTTT.

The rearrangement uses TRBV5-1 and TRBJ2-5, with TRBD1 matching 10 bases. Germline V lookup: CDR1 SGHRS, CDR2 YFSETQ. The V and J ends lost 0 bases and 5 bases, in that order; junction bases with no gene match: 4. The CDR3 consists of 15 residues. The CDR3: CASSLGDRGPETQYF. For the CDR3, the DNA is TGCGCCAGCAGCTTGGGGGACAGGGGCCCGGAGACCCAGTACTTC. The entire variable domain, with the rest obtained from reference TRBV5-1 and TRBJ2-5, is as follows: KAGVTQTPRYLIKTRGQQVTLSCSPISGHRSVSWYQQTPGQGLQFLFEYFSETQRNKGNFPGRFSGRQFSNSRSEMNVSTLELGDSALYLCASSLGDRGPETQYFGPGTRLLVL.

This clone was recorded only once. CDR3 sequence reads: CASSTEGSSYEQYF. The CDR3 DNA reads as TGTGCCAGCAGCACCGAAGGGAGCTCCTACGAGCAGTACTTC. The chain uses TRBV21-1 and TRBJ2-7; the table gives TRBD2 as D, unverified against the DNA. TRBV21-1 is assigned pseudogene status. This CDR3 has 14 residues.

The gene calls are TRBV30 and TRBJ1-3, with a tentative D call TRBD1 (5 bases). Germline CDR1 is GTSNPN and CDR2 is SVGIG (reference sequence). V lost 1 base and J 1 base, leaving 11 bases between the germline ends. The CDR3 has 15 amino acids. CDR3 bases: TGTGCCTGGAGTGAGATGACAGTGTCTGGAAACACCATATATTTT. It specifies CAWSEMTVSGNTIYF.

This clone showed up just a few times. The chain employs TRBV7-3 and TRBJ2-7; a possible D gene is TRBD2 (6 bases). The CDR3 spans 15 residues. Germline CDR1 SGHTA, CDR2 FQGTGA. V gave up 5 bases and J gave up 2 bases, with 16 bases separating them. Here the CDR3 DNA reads TGTGCCAGCAGCATTAGCGGAAGGGGCGCCTACGAGCAGTACTTC. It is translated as CASSISGRGAYEQYF.

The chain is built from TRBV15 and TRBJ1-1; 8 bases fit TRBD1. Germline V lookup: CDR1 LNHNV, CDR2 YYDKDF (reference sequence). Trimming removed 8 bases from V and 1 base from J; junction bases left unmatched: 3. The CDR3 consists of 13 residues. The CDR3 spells CATSGQGNTEAFF. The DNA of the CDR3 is TGTGCCACCTCCGGACAGGGGAACACTGAAGCTTTCTTT. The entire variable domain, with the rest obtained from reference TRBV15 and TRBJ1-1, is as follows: DAMVIQNPRYQVTQFGKPVTLSCSQTLNHNVMYWYQQKSSQAPKLLFHYYDKDFNNEADTPDNFQSRRPNTSFCFLDIRSPGLGDTAMYLCATSGQGNTEAFFGQGTRLTVV.

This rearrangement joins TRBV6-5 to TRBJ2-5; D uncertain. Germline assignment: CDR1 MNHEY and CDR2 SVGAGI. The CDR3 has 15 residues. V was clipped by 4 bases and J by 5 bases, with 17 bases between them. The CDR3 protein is CASSFSSTSRETQYF. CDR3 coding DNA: TGTGCCAGCAGTTTCTCCTCTACTTCGCGGGAGACCCAGTACTTC.

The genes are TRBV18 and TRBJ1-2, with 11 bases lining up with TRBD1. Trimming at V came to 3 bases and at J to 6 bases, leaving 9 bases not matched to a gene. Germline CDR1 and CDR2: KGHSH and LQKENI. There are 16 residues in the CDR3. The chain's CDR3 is CASSPTPGTGGDGYTF. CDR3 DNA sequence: TGTGCCAGCTCACCGACCCCCGGGACAGGGGGGGATGGCTACACCTTC.

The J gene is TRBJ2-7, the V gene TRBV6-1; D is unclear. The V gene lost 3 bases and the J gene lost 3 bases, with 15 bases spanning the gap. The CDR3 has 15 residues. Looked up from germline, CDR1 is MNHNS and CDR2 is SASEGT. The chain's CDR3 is CASSDGPAIVYEQYF. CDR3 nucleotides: TGTGCCAGCAGTGATGGTCCCGCGATAGTCTACGAGCAGTACTTC.

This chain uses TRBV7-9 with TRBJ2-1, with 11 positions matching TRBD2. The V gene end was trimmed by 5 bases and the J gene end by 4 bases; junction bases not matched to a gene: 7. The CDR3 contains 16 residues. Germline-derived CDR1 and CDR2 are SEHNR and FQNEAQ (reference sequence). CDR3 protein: CASSLGPSGRYNEQFF. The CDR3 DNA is TGTGCCAGCAGCCTGGGGCCTAGCGGGAGGTACAATGAGCAGTTCTTC. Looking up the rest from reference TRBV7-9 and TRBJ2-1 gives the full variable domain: DTGVSQNPRHKITKRGQNVTFRCDPISEHNRLYWYRQTLGQGPEFLTYFQNEAQLEKSRLLSDRFSAERPKGSFSTLEIQRTEQGDSAMYLCASSLGPSGRYNEQFFGPGTRLTVL.